This T cell receptor (beta chain) was obtained from a study of cytomegalovirus exposure and HLA in healthy donors. This clone showed up just once. Primers: 60 Vbeta forward and 13 Jbeta reverse. Produced via immunoSEQ multiplex PCR; TCRdb's table is partial and in-frame only. The table includes some 140,000 clones, 82% detected once. The CDR3 is made up of 14 amino acids. Trimming at V came to 0 bases and at J to 3 bases, leaving 1 base not matched to a gene. Germline V lookup: CDR1 SGDLS, CDR2 YYNGEE. The chain uses TRBV9 and TRBJ2-7, with TRBD1 matching over 9 bases. The sequence was obtained from a woman in her forties or fifties in good health and CMV-seropositive. The sequenced sample consisted of PBMCs. CDR3 region: CASSVGGQGYEQYF. CDR3 bases: TGTGCCAGCAGCGTAGGGGGACAGGGCTACGAGCAGTACTTC.